The following is a T cell receptor (beta chain) sequence with its context. Trimming took 5 bases from V and 11 from J, leaving 15 bases between them. Per the germline V gene, CDR1 is SGHTA and CDR2 is FQGNSA. This CDR3 region has 13 residues. Method: immunoSEQ multiplex PCR; TCRdb's copy keeps in-frame clones and lacks some. Here the sample spans about 140,000 clones, almost 90% being singletons. The data derive from a study of blood T cell repertoires in COVID-19. Study in general: From the United States, Italy and Spain came samples of acute and convalescent COVID-19. Sample material is recorded as cDNA or gDNA derived from T cells, B-cell-depleted T cells, or PBMCs.

Source material: peripheral blood. The source of this sequence is an older woman with acute or convalescent COVID-19. The chain links TRBV7-2 to TRBJ1-4; tentative D call: TRBD1 (6 bases). The CDR3 reads CASSPTTGFKLFF. For the CDR3, the DNA is TGTGCCAGCAGCCCTACCACAGGGTTCAAACTGTTTTTT.